This TCR beta chain was captured by sequencing in a study of T cell changes during pregnancy in multiple sclerosis. Germline values: CDR1 MDHEN, CDR2 SYDVKM. Trimming left V 2 bases short and J 3 bases short, with 8 bases between. The CDR3 has 13 amino acids. Sequenced by immunoSEQ multiplex PCR; TCRdb stores in-frame clones only, minus some. The table records 35,000 or so clones, over 85% of them present only once. The sample was CD4+ T cells from peripheral blood mononuclear cells, taken after pregnancy. This clonotype originated in a female donor in good health, enrolled as a control in a pregnancy study. The V gene is TRBV28, the J gene TRBJ2-7, with unresolved D. The chain's CDR3 is CASSLGTVYEQYF. Written as DNA, the CDR3 is TGTGCCAGCAGTTTAGGAACAGTCTACGAGCAGTACTTC.